One sample yielded the 5 T cell receptor beta chains listed below, sequenced in a study of human T cells and chemical hapten exposure. TCRdb recomputed calls from the RACE reads with MiXCR, one row per CDR3 protein. This table holds roughly 200,000 distinct CDR3 sequences, around 25% found once. Described time point: patch test 3, about 24 weeks after DPC sensitization. The treatment was: therapeutic diphenylcyclopropenone sensitization with weekly scalp DPC. The specimen was whole blood, collected in connection with sensitization to the hapten diphenylcyclopropenone (DPC). These receptors were obtained from a woman between 35 and 50 years old with alopecia areata. Some clones in this sample may be carry-over from other donors' samples.

A few counts support this clonotype. The chain has TRBV7-6 and TRBJ2-7; D gene uncertain. With 5 bases removed from V and 0 bases from J, the gap between germline ends came to 20 bases. The CDR3 loop spans 17 amino acids. Germline V gene data show CDR1 as SGHVS and CDR2 as FNYEAQ. The CDR3 DNA reads TGTGCCAGCAGCGCCGAACCCCTGGGCGGAAGCTCCTACGAGCAGTACTTC. It specifies CASSAEPLGGSSYEQYF.

V gene TRBV20-1 combines with J gene TRBJ2-3; 8 bases align to TRBD2. CDR1 is DFQATT, CDR2 SNEGSKA, per germline (reference sequence). The CDR3 runs 15 residues. The J segment lost 4 bases and the V segment lost 5 bases, leaving 11 bases of the junction unmatched. CDR3 nucleotides: TGCAGTGCTTCAGCCGCGGGGGGAGAGTCAGATACGCAGTATTTT. This translates into CSASAAGGESDTQYF.

This clonotype has a handful of counts. The chain employs TRBV28 and TRBJ2-5; 9 nucleotides align to TRBD2. V was pared by 2 bases and J by 1 base, with 8 bases of the junction left unmatched. The CDR3 loop spans 17 amino acids. In germline, CDR1 is MDHEN, CDR2 SYDVKM. The CDR3 is CASSLAGLAGIQETQYF. CDR3 coding DNA: TGTGCCAGCAGTTTAGCGGGGCTAGCGGGAATCCAAGAGACCCAGTACTTC.

This clonotype was seen ten or more times. This chain connects TRBV6-5 to TRBJ2-3; D is perhaps TRBD2 (6 bases). The germline V gene has CDR1 MNHEY and CDR2 SVGAGI. CDR3 length: 15 residues. V was trimmed by 7 bases and J by 4 bases, leaving 18 bases between them. In nucleotides, the CDR3 is TGTGCCAGCAAGCCCGCGGCAAGGGAGGCAGATACGCAGTATTTT. It encodes CASKPAAREADTQYF.

V is TRBV6-6 and J is TRBJ2-7; 8 nucleotides match TRBD1. CDR3 length equals 14 residues. The V and J ends lost 6 bases and 0 bases, in that order; junction bases with no gene match: 4. The germline gives CDR1 MNHNY, CDR2 SVGAGI (reference sequence). The CDR3 sequence is CASRKQGDSYEQYF. The CDR3 nucleotides are TGTGCCAGCAGAAAACAGGGGGACTCCTACGAGCAGTACTTC.